The present entry profiles one T cell receptor beta chain with its context. It lacks a known antigen. Nothing much larger sits one base from this clone, and base qualities are not available. This sample was included in a study of blood T cell repertoires in COVID-19 (TCRdb year 2020). General notes on the study: Samples from collaborators originated in the United States, Italy and Spain and spanned both the acute and convalescent phases of COVID-19. The material from the prospective study consisted of cDNA or gDNA derived from T cells, B-cell-depleted T cells, or PBMCs. Subjects who had been exposed to COVID-19, were actively infected with it, or had recovered from it provided the deeply sampled blood TCRbeta repertoires that made up the dataset. The repertoires were made available in a free public database intended to serve as a resource for research on the immune response to SARS-CoV-2. The samples were drawn from two sources: the first 160 participants of the ongoing ImmuneRACE study, and 1,000 to 1,500 subjects contributed by 6 global collaborators. The sample metadata nearly always contained a de-identified subject ID, COVID-19 status, age in years and sex. HLA class I and class II types, where available, came from metadata supplied by the sample provider rather than from assay-based typing.

On the study overall, not on this receptor specifically: How much clinical and demographic metadata was included differed by source and by participant, and the metadata was provided uncurated.

Based on the germline V gene (reference sequence), the CDR1 and CDR2 sequences are MNHEY and SMNVEV. Its CDR3 holds 14 amino acids, cysteine through phenylalanine. Only the CDR3 region is kept as DNA, spanning 42 bases read in frame from base 1. From V the trimming removes 5 bases and from J it removes 3 bases, while the gene matches leave 7 bases of the junction unaccounted for. TCRbeta CDR3 regions were amplified from genomic DNA by means of the immunoSEQ Assay, a bias-controlled multiplex PCR. In the source study's methods: Within the assay, amplification of reference gene primers was used to estimate how many nucleated cells each sample contained. To quantify the absolute abundance of each unique TCRbeta CDR3 rearrangement, sequence reads were collapsed and filtered. Productive Simpson clonality was computed per sample as the square root of Simpson's diversity index over productive rearrangements. In its TCRdb copy, this immuneACCESS table keeps in-frame sequences only and misses some clones. Where compared with another copy, unresolved V genes explain less than half of these, and the others have no known cause. D and trimming come from the DNA, and the V and J calls and clone size come from that table. Recorded for this sample are under 300,000 clones; about 82% of them occurred a single time. In total, the top ten clones hold 5% to 8% of the sample.

Collaborating institutions collected whole blood in K2EDTA tubes following their own protocols. For TCRbeta analysis, collaborators shipped samples in one of three forms: frozen whole blood, isolated PBMCs, or DNA extracted from either of those sample types. The receptor's source is a woman aged 60-75 years with active or convalescent COVID-19. The chain employs TRBV27 and TRBJ2-7; TRBD2 matches 7 bases in the middle. The specimen was peripheral blood. The CDR3 in this case is CASSPLAEVYEQYF. Read as DNA, the sequence is TGTGCCAGCAGTCCTCTAGCGGAGGTCTACGAGCAGTACTTC.